What follows are 13 T cell receptor beta chains derived from one specimen sequenced in a study of Tregs in tolerant kidney transplant recipients. Sequencing used immunoSEQ multiplex PCR; TCRdb keeps in-frame clones, though not all of them. This table has about 90,000 clones, 93% appearing once. Related graft donors supplied nonmyeloablative bone marrow transplants, and mixed chimerism was transient. Sequences were derived from CD4+ T cells from blood (PBMCs), sampled 12 months after the transplant. These receptor sequences come from a human patient who received a combined kidney and bone marrow transplant. Some T cells may be graft donor cells.

The V and J genes are TRBV25-1 and TRBJ2-2; 11 nucleotides align to TRBD1. In germline, CDR1 is MGHDK, CDR2 SYGVNS. The length of the CDR3 is 16 residues. V shed 4 bases and J 7 bases; nucleotides not matched to a gene: 8. CDR3 sequence (DNA): TGTGCCAGCAGTGGCGCGGACAGGGGGCAGATCGGGGAGCTGTTTTTT. It specifies CASSGADRGQIGELFF.

Details on this clone: Sequence at one end of the junction differs from germline and may be a read error. V is TRBV4-1 and J is TRBJ2-3; a possible D gene is TRBD1 (6 bases). Germline V gene data show CDR1 as MGHRA and CDR2 as YSYEKL. This CDR3 has 16 residues. The CDR3 DNA follows: TGCGCCAGCAGCCAATCCGAGGGGGTATGGCTGGATAATACGAATTTT. This translates into CASSQSEGVWLDNTNF.

V is TRBV5-1 and J is TRBJ2-3; perhaps TRBD1 as D (6 bases). CDR3 length: 16 residues. Germline V lookup: CDR1 SGHRS, CDR2 YFSETQ. V dropped 6 bases and J dropped 2 bases, with 19 bases sitting between them. The CDR3 protein is CASTKVRDTNTDTQYF. As DNA, the CDR3 is TGCGCCAGCACTAAAGTACGGGACACCAACACAGATACGCAGTATTTT.

In DNA form, the CDR3 reads TGCGCCAGCAGCCCACAGGGGGCCCCTACCTACGAGCAGTACTTC. Translated, it gives CASSPQGAPTYEQYF. The rearrangement uses TRBV5-1 and TRBJ2-7; 9 positions match TRBD1. This CDR3 is built from 15 residues. After removal of 4 bases from V and 2 bases from J, the junction contained 7 bases not matched to a gene. Germline CDR1 is SGHRS and CDR2 is YFSETQ.

This chain joins TRBV5-1 and TRBJ1-3; 9 nucleotides align to TRBD1. Germline V lookup: CDR1 SGHRS, CDR2 YFSETQ. V lost 3 bases to trimming and J lost 2 bases; unmatched junction nucleotides: 6. CDR3 length: 16 residues. The CDR3 DNA reads TGCGCCAGCAGCTCACGGACAGGGGCAACTGGAAACACCATATATTTT. This gives the protein CASSSRTGATGNTIYF.

This sequence joins TRBV4-3 and TRBJ2-5; 9 bases match TRBD1. The CDR3 runs to 15 residues. Per the germline V gene, CDR1 is LGHNA and CDR2 is YSLEER. The J segment lost 5 bases and the V segment lost 0 bases, leaving 4 bases of the junction unmatched. The CDR3 nucleotides read TGCGCCAGCAGCCAAGATCTAGGGACAGGGGAGACCCAGTACTTC. This gives the protein CASSQDLGTGETQYF.

The chain joins TRBV7-3 to TRBJ2-1; 12 bases are a match to TRBD2. Looked up from germline, CDR1 is SGHTA and CDR2 is FQGTGA. The V segment lost 5 bases and the J segment 9 bases; nucleotides outside the gene matches: 11. The CDR3 consists of 16 residues. The DNA for the CDR3 is TGTGCCAGCAGCCTGGGGCTAGCGGGGGGGATGGGTGAGCAGTTCTTC. Protein product: CASSLGLAGGMGEQFF.

This chain uses TRBV19 with TRBJ1-1; D is unclear. The CDR3 has 15 amino acids. V shed 5 bases and J shed 1 base, with 14 bases lying between them. The V gene's germline CDR1 is LNHDA and CDR2 SQIVND (reference sequence). Here the CDR3 reads CASSPQLGGNTEAFF. CDR3 sequence (DNA): TGTGCCAGTAGTCCACAACTGGGAGGGAACACTGAAGCTTTCTTT.

There are a few counts of this clone. The chain links TRBV5-4 to TRBJ1-1, with D hard to call. Trimming took off 9 bases at V and 2 bases at J, with 14 bases between the two ends. The CDR3 is 13 residues long. Germline V gives CDR1 SGHNT, CDR2 YYREEE (reference sequence). The CDR3 is CATLPLPNTEAFF. The CDR3 coding sequence is TGTGCCACCCTCCCCCTCCCCAACACTGAAGCTTTCTTT. The full variable domain, its missing parts supplied by reference TRBV5-4 and TRBJ1-1, is ETGVTQSPTHLIKTRGQQVTLRCSSQSGHNTVSWYQQALGQGPQFIFQYYREEENGRGNFPPRFSGLQFPNYSSELNVNALELDDSALYLCATLPLPNTEAFFGQGTRLTVV.

The table lists this clone with a few counts. The chain joins TRBV10-3 to TRBJ2-3, with D maybe TRBD2 (6 bases). The V gene's germline CDR1 is ENHRY and CDR2 SYGVKD. Between the trimmed V and J ends, which lost 0 bases and 4 bases, there was a span of 11 bases. The CDR3 is made up of 15 amino acids. In DNA form, the CDR3 reads TGTGCCATCAGTGAGTCTGCGGGGACCGCAGATACGCAGTATTTT. Translated: CAISESAGTADTQYF.

This chain links TRBV25-1 with TRBJ1-3; no firm D call. CDR3 length equals 18 residues. CDR1 and CDR2 (germline): MGHDK, SYGVNS. V shed 1 base and J shed 0 bases, with 16 bases lying between them. CDR3 in amino acids: CASSEFGETPSSGNTIYF. DNA of the CDR3: TGTGCCAGCAGTGAATTCGGGGAGACCCCTAGCTCTGGAAACACCATATATTTT.

The V gene is TRBV27, the J gene TRBJ2-7; no clear D. Trimming cost V 4 bases and J 6 bases, with 13 bases left between them. The CDR3 runs 13 residues. Germline V gives CDR1 MNHEY, CDR2 SMNVEV (reference sequence). This CDR3 reads CASSSSYRSEQYF. The CDR3 DNA follows: TGTGCCAGCAGTTCGTCCTATAGGAGCGAGCAGTACTTC.

The chain joins TRBV19 to TRBJ2-1; possibly TRBD1 for D (5 bases). V lost 5 bases and J 9 bases, leaving 8 bases between the germline ends. Germline loops: CDR1 LNHDA, CDR2 SQIVND (reference sequence). This CDR3 has 11 residues. CDR3 sequence: CASSVRAEQFF. The CDR3 bases are TGTGCCAGTAGTGTCAGGGCTGAGCAGTTCTTC.